The clone carrying this TCR beta chain has more than one count but fewer than ten. Its target is unknown. This sample stems from a study of T cell repertoires in cytomegalovirus infection. TCRdb reprocessed the reads with MiXCR, giving one entry per CDR3 protein. The sample lists some 940,000 distinct CDR3 sequences, roughly 30% occurring once. CDR3 length equals 15 residues. Germline assignment: CDR1 SGHNT and CDR2 YYREEE (reference sequence). The J segment lost 5 bases and the V segment lost 4 bases, leaving 11 bases of the junction unmatched. The TCR comes from a human donor in good health (CMV status not recorded). Some clones in this sample may be carry-over from other donors' samples. The chain joins TRBV5-4 to TRBJ1-1; 7 bases match TRBD1. The source material was cultured CD8+ T cells from PBMCs, sampled from culture after CMV antigen stimulation. The CDR3 sequence is CASSIRQGRLTEAFF. CDR3 nucleotide sequence: TGTGCCAGCAGCATCCGACAGGGAAGATTGACTGAAGCTTTCTTT.